The clone carrying this T cell receptor (beta chain) was recorded many times. The entry originates in a study of T cells in Graves' hyperthyroidism and ophthalmopathy. The CDR3 loop spans 12 amino acids. Trimming stripped 6 bases from V and 6 bases from J, with 8 bases between. RNA transcripts were the template for amplifying TCR beta CDR3 regions. The HTBI primer set served for first-round RT-PCR of the TCR CDR3. Via MiXCR, TCRdb re-called the multiplex PCR reads, giving one row per CDR3 protein. The sample consists of hundreds of thousands of distinct CDR3 sequences, approximately 14% of them appearing once.

This chain joins TRBV12-3 or TRBV12-4 and TRBJ2-2; D is possibly TRBD1 or TRBD2 (5 bases each). The sequence derives from a woman between 40 and 50 years old with Graves' ophthalmopathy. Sequences were obtained from blood. CDR3 region: CASSQGAGELFF. Here the CDR3 DNA reads TGTGCCAGCAGCCAGGGAGCCGGGGAGCTGTTTTTT.